Below are 10 T cell receptor beta chains sequenced from a single sample in a study of T cells in women clearing cervical HPV infection. The data were produced by immunoSEQ multiplex PCR, yet TCRdb's version contains in-frame clones alone and is incomplete. The sample has 36,000 or so clones; the top ten hold approximately 3.7%. The specimen sequenced was blood buffy coat. These TCRs come from a woman aged 18-70 years with a cervical HPV16 infection that either progressed to CIN3+ or cleared (not recorded which).

On this clone: Read sequence stops 3 residues before the CDR3 end, and the germline J gene provides the missing end. The rearrangement joins TRBV30 to TRBJ2-5; 8 bases match TRBD2. The CDR3 contains 13 residues. J lost 6 bases, V lost 5 bases, and 8 bases had no gene match. Germline V gene lookup returns CDR1 GTSNPN and CDR2 SVGIG (reference sequence). CDR3 loop: CAWGAGLGKTQYF. The DNA read from the CDR3 is TGTGCCTGGGGCGCGGGACTAGGGAAGACC. Looking up the rest from reference TRBV30 and TRBJ2-5 gives the full variable domain: SQTIHQWPATLVQPVGSPLSLECTVEGTSNPNLYWYRQAAGRGLQLLFYSVGIGQISSEVPQNLSASRPQDRQFILSSKKLLLSDSGFYLCAWGAGLGKTQYFGPGTRLLVL.

Worth noting for this clone: The read comes to an end 3 residues before the CDR3 does, leaving the germline J gene to fill in the end. V usage is TRBV24-1 and J usage is TRBJ2-7; no clear D gene. CDR1 is KGHDR and CDR2 is SFDVKD in the germline V gene. The CDR3 runs 11 residues. With 3 bases removed from V and 5 bases from J, the gap between germline ends came to 4 bases. The part of the CDR3 DNA that was read is TGTGCCACCAGTGATCTAAACGAG. This codes for CATSDLNE. The whole CDR3 protein reads CATSDLNEQYF.

The sequenced part of the CDR3 DNA is TGTGCCAGCAGGAAACAGGGTAACACTGAA. This sequence encodes CASRKQGNTE. The whole CDR3 protein reads CASRKQGNTEAFF. The rearrangement links TRBV2 to TRBJ1-1, with D perhaps TRBD1 (6 bases). The read halts 3 residues ahead of the CDR3 end, with the missing end drawn from the germline J gene. Germline values: CDR1 SNHLY, CDR2 FYNNEI. Trimming took 6 bases from V and 2 from J, leaving 10 bases between them. The CDR3 consists of 13 residues.

Worth noting for this clone: The read falls 3 residues short of the CDR3 end, and the missing part is taken from the germline J gene. The chain combines TRBV20-1 with TRBJ1-2; 8 bases are a match to TRBD1. Germline V gene sequence: CDR1 DFQATT, CDR2 SNEGSKA (reference sequence). The CDR3 is 14 residues long. CDR3 region: CSAGYGTGSDGYTF. The DNA read from the CDR3 is TGCAGTGCCGGATACGGGACAGGTTCGGACGGC.

As for this clone: The observed sequence ends 3 residues before the CDR3 terminus, with the missing tail filled in from the germline J gene. V is TRBV2 and J is TRBJ2-7, with D perhaps given as TRBD1 or TRBD2 (5 bases each). CDR1 and CDR2 (germline): SNHLY, FYNNEI. This CDR3 is built from 16 residues. Trimming stripped 2 bases from V and 4 bases from J, with 18 bases between. CDR3 DNA, as far as it was read: TGTGCCAGCAGTGAATGGGGCCTTGAGGGAAGGTACGAG. Amino acids: CASSEWGLEGRYE. The full CDR3 is CASSEWGLEGRYEQYF.

A remark on this clone: Sequencing ends 3 residues short of the CDR3 end; the germline J gene provides the rest. This rearrangement joins TRBV7-2 to TRBJ1-1, with D tentatively TRBD1 (6 bases). Germline V lookup: CDR1 SGHTA, CDR2 FQGNSA. Between the trimmed V and J ends, which lost 2 bases and 2 bases, there was a span of 12 bases. This CDR3 is built from 15 residues. The covered CDR3 bases are TGTGCCAGCAGCTTAAATCAGGGGCATAACACTGAA. It is translated as CASSLNQGHNTE. The whole CDR3 protein reads CASSLNQGHNTEAFF.

Remarks on this clone: The read ends 3 residues early relative to the CDR3; the germline J gene fills the gap. This chain connects TRBV18 to TRBJ2-7; perhaps TRBD2 as D (7 bases). V lost 0 bases and J lost 5, with 11 bases in between. The CDR3 length is 14 residues. CDR1 and CDR2 from the germline V gene are KGHSH and LQKENI. CDR3 sequence reads: CASSPPGGRDEQYF. CDR3 DNA (partial): TGTGCCAGCTCACCACCGGGGGGGCGGGACGAG.

In the case of this clone: The CDR3 end is not reached by the read, which stops 3 residues before it; the germline J gene fills it in. The J gene is TRBJ2-1, the V gene TRBV9; 7 nucleotides agree with TRBD2. The germline V gene encodes CDR1 SGDLS and CDR2 YYNGEE. After removal of 0 bases from V and 0 bases from J, the junction contained 0 bases not matched to a gene. The CDR3 consists of 15 residues. The CDR3 bases that were read are TGTGCCAGCAGCGTAGGGGGGGGCTCCTACAATGAG. Its translation: CASSVGGGSYNE. The whole CDR3 protein is CASSVGGGSYNEQFF.

About this clone: The CDR3 end is not reached by the read, which stops 3 residues before it; the germline J gene fills it in. The chain combines TRBV2 with TRBJ1-6; TRBD1 agrees at 8 bases. J gave up 6 bases and V 4 bases, and 2 bases lay outside the gene matches. In germline, CDR1 is SNHLY, CDR2 FYNNEI. This CDR3 spans 14 amino acids. The CDR3 is CASSVGQGNSPLHF. The CDR3 DNA, read in part, is TGTGCCAGCAGTGTTGGACAGGGTAATTCACCC.

This clone is labeled medium-sized (0.01 to 0.1%) based on frequency. Sequencing ends 3 residues short of the CDR3 end; the germline J gene provides the rest. The chain carries TRBV13 and TRBJ2-6; TRBD1 matches 11 bases. With V trimmed by 8 bases and J by 3 bases, 6 bases remained unmatched. CDR1 and CDR2 from the germline V gene are PRHDT and FYEKMQ (reference sequence). This CDR3 is built from 16 residues. CDR3 bases read: TGTGCCAGCGAGAGGGACAGGGGGAGTGGGGCCAACGTC. Its protein product is CASERDRGSGANV. The full CDR3 protein reads CASERDRGSGANVLTF.